Each of the 27 T cell receptor beta chains below was sequenced from the same sample in a study of cytomegalovirus exposure and HLA in healthy donors. Use of 60 Vbeta and 13 Jbeta primers characterized the PCR. Using immunoSEQ multiplex PCR, the repertoire was profiled, and TCRdb retains in-frame clones only, with some absent. The table lists 170,000 or so clones, 80% of them singletons. Sequencing was carried out using PBMCs. The receptor source for this set is a man aged 25 to 45 in good health and CMV-seropositive.

The chain recombines TRBV5-4 with TRBJ2-7; the D gene is possibly TRBD1 (6 bases). The CDR3 is 16 residues long. Germline CDR1 reads SGHNT; CDR2 reads YYREEE (reference sequence). The V and J ends lost 4 bases and 1 base respectively, with 18 bases between them. The CDR3 is CASSPRTARGSYEQYF. As DNA, the CDR3 is TGTGCCAGCAGCCCACGGACAGCAAGAGGATCCTACGAGCAGTACTTC. The entire variable domain, with the rest obtained from reference TRBV5-4 and TRBJ2-7, is as follows: ETGVTQSPTHLIKTRGQQVTLRCSSQSGHNTVSWYQQALGQGPQFIFQYYREEENGRGNFPPRFSGLQFPNYSSELNVNALELDDSALYLCASSPRTARGSYEQYFGPGTRLTVT.

This clone appeared once. One end of the junction varies from germline; a read error may be responsible. This chain uses TRBV7-9 with TRBJ2-6; a possible D gene is TRBD2 (6 bases). The germline V gene encodes CDR1 SEHNR and CDR2 FQNEAQ (reference sequence). The CDR3 spans 18 residues. CDR3 nucleotide sequence: TGTTCCAGCAGCTTAATAGGGGACTCCGACCCTGGGGCCAACGTCCTGACTTTC. Translation gives CSSSLIGDSDPGANVLTF.

The chain uses TRBV7-8 and TRBJ1-1; 7 bases align to TRBD1. J lost 2 bases, V lost 0 bases, and 9 bases had no gene match. The CDR3 extends over 17 amino acids. The V gene's germline CDR1 is SGHVS and CDR2 FQNEAQ. The CDR3 region is CASSLASAGQVNTEAFF. The CDR3 DNA sequence: TGTGCCAGCAGCTTAGCGAGCGCCGGACAGGTAAACACTGAAGCTTTCTTT.

In this sample, this clone turned up once. The chain employs TRBV5-1 and TRBJ2-1; perhaps TRBD2 as D (5 bases). CDR3 size: 15 residues. Germline CDR1 SGHRS, CDR2 YFSETQ. V was pared by 4 bases and J by 8 bases, with 19 bases between. CDR3 DNA: TGCGCCAGCAGCCCCACGGGCGTGGGAGTGGATGAGCAGTTCTTC. Encoded protein: CASSPTGVGVDEQFF.

There are a few counts of this clone. This chain connects TRBV7-9 to TRBJ2-3; tentatively, D is TRBD2 (5 bases). The CDR3 totals 12 residues. CDR1 and CDR2 from the germline V gene are SEHNR and FQNEAQ (reference sequence). The V end was cut by 5 bases, the J end by 7 bases, with 10 bases between. The CDR3 sequence: CASSPSGNTQYF. The CDR3, as DNA: TGTGCCAGCAGCCCCTCCGGGAATACGCAGTATTTT.

This chain links TRBV5-6 with TRBJ2-7, with TRBD1 matching over 7 bases. This CDR3 region has 15 residues. Germline assignment: CDR1 SGHDT and CDR2 YYEEEE. Trimming cost V 4 bases and J 2 bases; bases outside gene matches: 9. In DNA form, the CDR3 reads TGTGCCAGCAGCACGGCGGCGACAGGGCCCTACGAGCAGTACTTC. Encoded protein: CASSTAATGPYEQYF.

The V call is TRBV29-1, the J call TRBJ2-1; TRBD2 might be the D (5 bases). Germline V gives CDR1 SQVTM, CDR2 ANQGSEA. Trimming removed 8 bases at V and 0 bases at J, with 11 bases between. This CDR3 spans 13 amino acids. CDR3 sequence (DNA): TGCAGCCACACGGGGAGCTCCTACAATGAGCAGTTCTTC. Protein sequence: CSHTGSSYNEQFF.

In this sample, this clone turned up a few times. The J gene is TRBJ2-1, the V gene TRBV6-4; 9 bases are a match to TRBD1. There are 15 residues in the CDR3. J gave up 3 bases and V 5 bases, and 5 bases lay outside the gene matches. CDR1 is MRHNA, CDR2 SNTAGT, per germline. CDR3 in amino acids: CASSPGTGNYNEQFF. The CDR3 bases are TGTGCCAGCAGTCCCGGGACAGGGAACTACAATGAGCAGTTCTTC.

The chain carries TRBV25-1 and TRBJ2-3, with D hard to call. V gave up 5 bases and J gave up 0 bases, with 15 bases separating them. The V gene's germline CDR1 is MGHDK and CDR2 SYGVNS. The CDR3 loop spans 16 amino acids. Here the CDR3 reads CASSLTTSASTDTQYF. The CDR3, as DNA: TGTGCCAGCAGTTTAACTACGTCCGCTAGCACAGATACGCAGTATTTT.

The genes are TRBV10-3 and TRBJ2-5; unclear D gene. Germline loops: CDR1 ENHRY, CDR2 SYGVKD. V lost 0 bases to trimming and J lost 4 bases, with 6 bases between them. The CDR3 covers 13 residues. The CDR3 region is CAISESAPETQYF. The CDR3 DNA reads TGTGCCATCAGTGAGTCGGCCCCAGAGACCCAGTACTTC.

This chain connects TRBV19 to TRBJ2-1, with 7 bases identical to TRBD1. CDR1 and CDR2 (germline): LNHDA, SQIVND (reference sequence). This CDR3 is built from 15 residues. The trim removed 7 bases at V and 4 bases at J, leaving 10 bases unmatched. CDR3: CASKSAGQVYNEQFF. The CDR3 nucleotides read TGTGCCAGTAAATCCGCTGGACAGGTATACAATGAGCAGTTCTTC.

This sequence joins TRBV5-1 and TRBJ2-7; 9 bases match TRBD2. This CDR3 has 16 amino acids. Germline CDR1 and CDR2: SGHRS and YFSETQ. V lost 0 bases, J lost 5 bases, and 9 bases stayed unmatched. CDR3 sequence reads: CASSLAVVSGSHEQYF. For the CDR3, the DNA is TGCGCCAGCAGCTTGGCCGTGGTTAGCGGGAGCCACGAGCAGTACTTC.

There are a few counts of this clone. The chain uses TRBV29-1 and TRBJ2-7; 7 nucleotides align to TRBD1. Germline values: CDR1 SQVTM, CDR2 ANQGSEA. Trimming cost V 4 bases and J 6 bases; bases outside gene matches: 6. The CDR3 consists of 12 residues. The CDR3 DNA sequence: TGCAGCGTTGTCAAACAGGGGATCGAGCAGTACTTC. Its translation is CSVVKQGIEQYF.

The rearrangement uses TRBV19 and TRBJ1-3; 7 bases agree with TRBD1. The CDR3 runs to 17 residues. The V segment lost 3 bases and the J segment 1 base; nucleotides outside the gene matches: 9. From germline, CDR1 is LNHDA and CDR2 SQIVND (reference sequence). CDR3 region: CASSMWDSARSGNTIYF. CDR3 nucleotide sequence: TGTGCCAGTAGTATGTGGGACAGCGCTCGTTCTGGAAACACCATATATTTT.

CDR3 DNA: TGTGCCAGCAGGCCAGGGGCTAGCGGAGCATACAATGAGCAGTTCTTC. This encodes CASRPGASGAYNEQFF. V usage is TRBV9 and J usage is TRBJ2-1; TRBD2 is a possible D gene (7 bases). V was cut by 5 bases and J by 4 bases, with 19 bases left in between. CDR1 and CDR2 (germline): SGDLS, YYNGEE. This CDR3 region has 16 residues.

This sequence joins TRBV5-1 and TRBJ1-1, with 9 positions matching TRBD1. Trimming cost V 4 bases and J 2 bases; bases outside gene matches: 9. CDR1 and CDR2 (germline): SGHRS, YFSETQ. CDR3 length: 16 amino acids. The DNA for the CDR3 is TGCGCCAGCAGCGGACGGACAGGGGAGGGAAACACTGAAGCTTTCTTT. Residues: CASSGRTGEGNTEAFF.

This clone appeared a few times. The chain joins TRBV14 to TRBJ1-6, with TRBD1 identical over 9 bases. Germline values: CDR1 SGHDN, CDR2 FVKESK. This CDR3 region has 16 residues. V lost 3 bases and J lost 6; bases outside the gene matches: 6. DNA for the CDR3: TGTGCCAGCAGCCAGCGACAGGGGGGAGGTAATTCACCCCTCCACTTT. Translating it yields CASSQRQGGGNSPLHF.

Here the CDR3 DNA reads TGTGCCAGCAGTTACACCGCAGGGGGCTTCTACAATGAGCAGTTCTTC. It is translated as CASSYTAGGFYNEQFF. The genes are TRBV6-5 and TRBJ2-1; 8 bases are a match to TRBD1. There are 16 residues in the CDR3. CDR1 and CDR2 (germline): MNHEY, SVGAGI. J gave up 3 bases and V 2 bases, and 6 bases lay outside the gene matches.

The genes are TRBV5-4 and TRBJ2-7, with a possible D match to TRBD2 (6 bases). This CDR3 comprises 14 residues. Trimming stripped 7 bases from V and 5 bases from J, with 19 bases between. Germline V gene sequence: CDR1 SGHNT, CDR2 YYREEE (reference sequence). The CDR3 sequence: CASRFSGGTDEQYF. The CDR3 DNA follows: TGTGCCAGCCGATTCTCGGGCGGGACTGACGAGCAGTACTTC. Using reference TRBV5-4 and TRBJ2-7 for the parts outside the CDR3, the full variable domain is ETGVTQSPTHLIKTRGQQVTLRCSSQSGHNTVSWYQQALGQGPQFIFQYYREEENGRGNFPPRFSGLQFPNYSSELNVNALELDDSALYLCASRFSGGTDEQYFGPGTRLTVT.

The chain combines TRBV10-1 with TRBJ2-1, with 9 bases lining up with TRBD1. CDR3 length: 16 residues. CDR1 and CDR2 from the germline V gene are WNHNN and SYGVQD (reference sequence). J lost 4 bases, V lost 3 bases, and 7 bases had no gene match. CDR3 bases: TGCGCCAGCAGTGACCCCGGGACAGGGTTATACAATGAGCAGTTCTTC. Protein: CASSDPGTGLYNEQFF.

CDR3 region: CASSATGSYSNQPQHF. The CDR3 DNA follows: TGCGCCAGCAGCGCGACAGGGTCGTATAGCAATCAGCCCCAGCATTTT. This chain links TRBV5-1 with TRBJ1-5; 7 bases agree with TRBD1. Germline V lookup: CDR1 SGHRS, CDR2 YFSETQ. The V and J ends lost 4 bases and 0 bases, in that order; junction bases with no gene match: 7. The CDR3 runs to 16 residues.

The chain uses TRBV27 and TRBJ1-1, with TRBD1 identical over 10 bases. The CDR3 contains 14 residues. Trimming took 6 bases from V and 3 from J; bases not matched to a gene: 4. The germline CDR1 and CDR2 sequences are MNHEY and SMNVEV (reference sequence). CDR3 in amino acids: CASRPGTGDTEAFF. The CDR3 nucleotides read TGTGCCAGCAGGCCCGGGACAGGGGACACTGAAGCTTTCTTT.

DNA for the CDR3: TGTGCCAGCAGCCCGGGACAGGGTTTGAACACTGAAGCTTTCTTT. This encodes CASSPGQGLNTEAFF. The rearrangement uses TRBV5-8 and TRBJ1-1; 9 nucleotides match TRBD1. Trimming took 4 bases from V and 0 from J; bases not matched to a gene: 4. The CDR3 sequence is 15 residues long. Germline CDR1 SGHTS, CDR2 YDEGEE. The whole variable domain, filled in from reference TRBV5-8 and TRBJ1-1, reads EAGVTQSPTHLIKTRGQQATLRCSPISGHTSVYWYQQALGLGLQFLLWYDEGEERNRGNFPPRFSGRQFPNYSSELNVNALELEDSALYLCASSPGQGLNTEAFFGQGTRLTVV.

This clone was observed many times. The chain carries TRBV6-1 and TRBJ2-7; 11 positions match TRBD1. Germline CDR1 reads MNHNS; CDR2 reads SASEGT. The CDR3 spans 15 residues. Trimming cost V 1 base and J 7 bases; bases outside gene matches: 6. As DNA, the CDR3 is TGTGCCAGCAGTGAAGAGGGGACAGGGGGGCAAGAGCAGTACTTC. This gives the protein CASSEEGTGGQEQYF.

The chain joins TRBV11-3 to TRBJ1-3; D unresolved. The CDR3 runs 18 residues. Germline V lookup: CDR1 SGHNT, CDR2 YENEEA. Trimming pared 1 base from V and 0 bases from J, leaving 16 bases between. In nucleotides, the CDR3 is TGTGCCAGCAGCTTAGTCCTATCGGCAGGCCACTCTGGAAACACCATATATTTT. It yields the protein CASSLVLSAGHSGNTIYF.

The CDR3 loop is CASRQEGTGSYGYTF. The CDR3, as DNA: TGTGCCAGTAGACAAGAGGGGACAGGGAGCTATGGCTACACCTTC. The chain combines TRBV19 with TRBJ1-2, with 9 bases identical to TRBD1. Germline CDR1 reads LNHDA; CDR2 reads SQIVND (reference sequence). The CDR3 sequence is 15 residues long. V lost 6 bases, J lost 4 bases, and 9 bases stayed unmatched.

The V call is TRBV4-1, the J call TRBJ2-3; TRBD2 is a possible D gene (5 bases). Between the trimmed V and J ends, which lost 4 bases and 0 bases, there was a span of 11 bases. CDR1 and CDR2 (germline): MGHRA, YSYEKL. The CDR3 spans 15 residues. CDR3 sequence reads: CASSPTSPSTDTQYF. Here the CDR3 DNA reads TGCGCCAGCAGCCCTACTAGTCCCAGCACAGATACGCAGTATTTT.